This TCR beta chain was observed in a study of blood T cell repertoires in COVID-19. Sequencing was performed with immunoSEQ multiplex PCR; in TCRdb, only in-frame clones are kept and a portion is missing. The data contain a few hundred thousand clones, over 80% of them singletons. CDR3 length: 15 residues. Germline V gene lookup returns CDR1 SGHNT and CDR2 YYREEE (reference sequence). Trimming removed 4 bases from V and 2 bases from J; junction bases left unmatched: 5. The chain is built from TRBV5-4 and TRBJ2-7, with TRBD2 matching over 11 bases. The TCR originated in a woman between 18 and 30 years old who had recovered from COVID-19. The sequenced material came from PBMCs or T cells enriched from blood (not recorded which). CDR3 sequence reads: CASSLLAGDPYEQYF. In DNA, the CDR3 is TGTGCCAGCAGCCTACTAGCGGGAGATCCCTACGAGCAGTACTTC.